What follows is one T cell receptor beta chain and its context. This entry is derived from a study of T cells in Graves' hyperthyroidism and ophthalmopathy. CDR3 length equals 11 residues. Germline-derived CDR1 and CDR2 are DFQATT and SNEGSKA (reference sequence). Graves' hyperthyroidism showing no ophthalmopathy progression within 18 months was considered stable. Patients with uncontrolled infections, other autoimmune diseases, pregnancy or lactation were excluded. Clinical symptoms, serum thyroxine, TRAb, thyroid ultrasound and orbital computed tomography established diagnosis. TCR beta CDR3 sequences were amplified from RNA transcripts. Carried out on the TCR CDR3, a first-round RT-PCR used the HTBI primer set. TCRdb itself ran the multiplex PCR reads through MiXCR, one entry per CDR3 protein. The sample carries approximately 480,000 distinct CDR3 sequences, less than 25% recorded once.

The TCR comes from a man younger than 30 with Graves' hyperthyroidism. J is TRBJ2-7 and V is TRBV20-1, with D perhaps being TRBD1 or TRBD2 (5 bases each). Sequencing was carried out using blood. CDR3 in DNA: TGCAGGGGGGAGAGGTCCTACGAGCAGTACTTC. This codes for CRGERSYEQYF.